These T cell receptor beta chains were read from a single sample in a study of blood T cell dynamics during melanoma immunotherapy. Libraries were prepared by immunoSEQ multiplex PCR; TCRdb keeps only in-frame clonotypes and omits some of them. The sample records around 12,000 clones, around 84% being singletons. This sample comprised blood, obtained from a patient treated with checkpoint blockade. The receptors were sampled from a human donor with melanoma. CDR3s include the opening cysteine and the closing phenylalanine or tryptophan. D genes are given only for firm matches. Rows may omit the clone size; those that give it use once, few, many or a size class.

j_call	d_call	clone_size	v_call	cdr3_nt	cdr3_aa
TRBJ1-5	NA	NA	TRBV6-6	TGTGCCAGCAGTTACAAGGGGGATCAGCCCCAGCATTTT	CASSYKGDQPQHF
TRBJ2-7	NA	once	TRBV18	TGTGCCAGCTCACCAGGGCACTACGAGCAGTACTTC	CASSPGHYEQYF
TRBJ2-1	NA	NA	TRBV6-1	TGTGCCAGCACTGGTAGGGGAGACAATGAGCAGTTCTTC	CASTGRGDNEQFF
TRBJ2-3	NA	few	TRBV10-3	TGTGCCATCAGTGTCTCCACTAGCACAGATACGCAGTATTTT	CAISVSTSTDTQYF
TRBJ2-5	TRBD2	NA	TRBV18	TGTGCCAGCTACCCTGGCGGCGGCGGGAGGGCCCGTGAGACCCAGTACTTC	CASYPGGGGRARETQYF
TRBJ1-4	NA	NA	TRBV29-1	TGCAGCGTAGCACAGGGAGCAGGCGGTGAAAAACTGTTTTTT	CSVAQGAGGEKLFF
TRBJ2-7	TRBD2	once	TRBV7-2	TGTGCCAGCAGCTTGGGGACTAGCGGGAGGGGTCCGTACTTC	CASSLGTSGRGPYF
TRBJ2-7	NA	NA	TRBV6-6	TGTGCCAGCTGGACAGGGGGACTAGCGGAACAATACTTC	CASWTGGLAEQYF
TRBJ2-6	NA	few	TRBV2	TGTGCCAGCAGTGACTGGACCTCTGGGGCCAACGTCCTGACTTTC	CASSDWTSGANVLTF
TRBJ2-5	NA	NA	TRBV5-1	TGCGCCAGCAATTGGCGAGGACAGCAAGAGACCCAGTACTTC	CASNWRGQQETQYF
TRBJ2-3	NA	NA	TRBV6-1	TGTGCCAGCAGGTCGGACCTCACAGATACGCAGTATTTT	CASRSDLTDTQYF
TRBJ2-7	NA	once	TRBV19	TGTGCCAGTGGTACGGGTGGCTCCTACGAGCAGTACTTC	CASGTGGSYEQYF
TRBJ1-5	NA	NA	TRBV15	TGTGCCACCAGCAGAGAGGCGGCAGGGAATAGCAATCAGCCCCAGCATTTT	CATSREAAGNSNQPQHF
TRBJ2-5	TRBD1	NA	TRBV28	TGTGCCAGCAGTTTCCCACTGACAGGGTTCCAAGAGACCCAGTACTTC	CASSFPLTGFQETQYF
TRBJ1-4	TRBD1	NA	TRBV2	TGTGCCAGCGTGGGGCCTAGACAGGGGAATGAAAAACTGTTTTTT	CASVGPRQGNEKLFF
TRBJ2-7	TRBD1	NA	TRBV28	TGTGCCAGCGGACCTCTCGGGACAGGGATGAACGAGCAGTACTTC	CASGPLGTGMNEQYF
TRBJ1-3	NA	NA	TRBV5-4	TGTGCCAGCAGCTTCCGGGCTGGAAACACCATATATTTT	CASSFRAGNTIYF
TRBJ1-1	NA	NA	TRBV7-3	TGTGCCAGCAGCTCGGAAGTGGGGACGTTCCGCCACACTGAAGCTTTCTTT	CASSSEVGTFRHTEAFF
TRBJ1-5	NA	NA	TRBV5-1	TGCGCCAGCAGCTTGGACAGGGTAAATCAGCCCCAGCATTTT	CASSLDRVNQPQHF
TRBJ1-2	TRBD1	NA	TRBV19	TGTGCCAGTAGGGACAGGGGCGATAATTTTAACTATGGCTACACCTTC	CASRDRGDNFNYGYTF
TRBJ2-7	TRBD2	NA	TRBV5-4	TGTGCCAGCAGCTCGGGACTAGCGGATTCCTACGAGCAGTACTTC	CASSSGLADSYEQYF
TRBJ2-2	NA	NA	TRBV9	TGTGCCAGCAGCGTGGGGGGCCAGGCGCGCACCGGGGAGCTGTTTTTT	CASSVGGQARTGELFF
TRBJ2-1	TRBD2	NA	TRBV5-1	TGCGCCAGCAGCTTTACAACTAGCGGGGGCTACAATGAGCAGTTCTTC	CASSFTTSGGYNEQFF
TRBJ2-7	NA	NA	TRBV4-3	TGCGCCAGCAGCCAAGAAGCCCCCGAGACAGCTTCTTACGAGCAGTACTTC	CASSQEAPETASYEQYF
TRBJ2-1	TRBD2	NA	TRBV7-2	TGTGCCAGCAGCTCCCTCCCGGGACTAGCGGGAGTGAGTGAGCAGTTCTTC	CASSSLPGLAGVSEQFF
TRBJ1-2	NA	NA	TRBV21-1	TGTGCCAGCAGCAAAGATGATGGCTACACCTTC	CASSKDDGYTF
TRBJ2-7	TRBD1	NA	TRBV7-2	TGTGCCAGCAGCCTCCGAACCGGGACAGTCTCCTACGAGCAGTACTTC	CASSLRTGTVSYEQYF
TRBJ2-3	NA	NA	TRBV5-1	TGCGCCAGCAGCTTGGACACAGGGTTGGCAGATACGCAGTATTTT	CASSLDTGLADTQYF
TRBJ2-2	TRBD2	NA	TRBV4-1	TGCGCCAGCAGCCAGGGGGGACTAGCGGGAGTGGGCACCGGGGAGCTGTTTTTT	CASSQGGLAGVGTGELFF
TRBJ1-5	NA	few	TRBV9	TGTGCCAGCAGCGTTTCCCCGGACCATAGCAATCAGCCCCAGCATTTT	CASSVSPDHSNQPQHF
TRBJ1-5	NA	few	TRBV5-1	TGCGCCAGCAGCTTGAATTCTAACAGTTTTCAGTCCCAGCATTTT	CASSLNSNSFQSQHF
TRBJ2-7	NA	NA	TRBV2	TGTGCCGGGGGTGGGAGGACGGCCTACGAGCAGTACTTC	CAGGGRTAYEQYF
TRBJ2-5	NA	NA	TRBV30	TGTGCCTGGTCTCAAGAGACCCAGTACTTC	CAWSQETQYF
TRBJ2-3	NA	once	TRBV11-3	TGTGCCAGCAGCGAAGGGGGGCTCAGCACAGATACGCAGTATTTT	CASSEGGLSTDTQYF
TRBJ2-3	TRBD1	NA	TRBV11-3	TGTGCCAGCAGCTTTCGTGCAGGGGGATTAACAGATACGCAGTATTTT	CASSFRAGGLTDTQYF
TRBJ2-6	NA	NA	TRBV28	TGTGCCACCGAAACCCCAGGGAGCTCTGGGGCCAACGTCCTGACTTTC	CATETPGSSGANVLTF
TRBJ1-5	NA	few	TRBV6-5	TGTGCCAGCAGTTCATCCCCGACCCATAGCAATCAGCCCCAGCATTTT	CASSSSPTHSNQPQHF
TRBJ1-6	TRBD1	few	TRBV5-1	TGCGCCAGCAGCTTGGGTCTGGGACAGGGAAATTCACCCCTCCACTTT	CASSLGLGQGNSPLHF
TRBJ1-2	NA	NA	TRBV4-2	TGTGCCAGCAGCCAAGCAGACAGCGCTAACTATGGCTACACCTTC	CASSQADSANYGYTF
TRBJ1-1	TRBD1	NA	TRBV28	TGTGCCAGCAGTTTATTTGGACAGGGGAAAGCTTTCTTT	CASSLFGQGKAFF
TRBJ1-1	TRBD1	NA	TRBV5-1	TGCGCCAGCGGCAGAGTTAGTTCGACAGGGCAGAACACTGAAGCTTTCTTT	CASGRVSSTGQNTEAFF
TRBJ2-1	NA	NA	TRBV30	TGTGCCTGGAGTTTACGAGGAGCCAGCCACGAGCAGTTCTTC	CAWSLRGASHEQFF
TRBJ2-6	NA	NA	TRBV27	TGTGCCAGCAGTTTAGCTGGGGCCAACGTCCTGACTTTC	CASSLAGANVLTF
TRBJ2-7	TRBD2	once	TRBV10-3	TGTGCCATCAGCCGAGCTAGCGGGAGCTCCTACGAGCAGTACTTC	CAISRASGSSYEQYF
TRBJ1-1	NA	few	TRBV28	TGTGCCAGCAGTTTTTACACTGAAGCTTTCTTT	CASSFYTEAFF
TRBJ2-5	NA	few	TRBV11-1	TGTGCCAGCAGCCCGGGCGGGGACCCCCAAGAGACCCAGTACTTC	CASSPGGDPQETQYF
TRBJ1-3	TRBD1	NA	TRBV13	TGTGCCAGCAGCGCCCGGGACAGGGGTATATCTGGAAACACCATATATTTT	CASSARDRGISGNTIYF
TRBJ2-7	NA	NA	TRBV27	TGTGCCAGCAGTTTACGATTTTCCGCCGGGCAGAAGGGTGGCGAGCAGTACTTC	CASSLRFSAGQKGGEQYF